This TCR beta chain was recorded in a study of blood T cell repertoires in COVID-19. In the study overall: The origin of the acute and convalescent COVID-19 samples was the United States, Italy and Spain. Sample material is recorded as cDNA or gDNA derived from T cells, B-cell-depleted T cells, or PBMCs.

In the authors' workflow: Estimated nucleated cell counts came from reference gene primer amplification. TCRdb keeps only in-frame clones here, not all; method: immunoSEQ multiplex PCR. V and J calls and clone size follow that table, whereas D and trimming were derived from the DNA. The profile shows roughly 320,000 clones, 65% to 90% of them singletons. Per germline, CDR1 LNHDA and CDR2 SQIVND (reference sequence). The CDR3 is 13 amino acids. Deletions cut 6 bases from V and 11 bases from J, with 17 bases between. The receptor was isolated from a human donor in a cohort sampled during active COVID-19. The sequencing input was peripheral blood. This sequence joins TRBV19 and TRBJ1-3, with a tentative D call TRBD1 (5 bases). The CDR3 bases are TGTGCCAGTAGCCCGGACATTCTCCCGGCCATATATTTT. It specifies CASSPDILPAIYF. Supplemented by reference TRBV19 and TRBJ1-3, the full variable domain reads DGGITQSPKYLFRKEGQNVTLSCEQNLNHDAMYWYRQDPGQGLRLIYYSQIVNDFQKGDIAEGYSVSREKKESFPLTVTSAQKNPTAFYLCASSPDILPAIYFGEGSWLTVV.